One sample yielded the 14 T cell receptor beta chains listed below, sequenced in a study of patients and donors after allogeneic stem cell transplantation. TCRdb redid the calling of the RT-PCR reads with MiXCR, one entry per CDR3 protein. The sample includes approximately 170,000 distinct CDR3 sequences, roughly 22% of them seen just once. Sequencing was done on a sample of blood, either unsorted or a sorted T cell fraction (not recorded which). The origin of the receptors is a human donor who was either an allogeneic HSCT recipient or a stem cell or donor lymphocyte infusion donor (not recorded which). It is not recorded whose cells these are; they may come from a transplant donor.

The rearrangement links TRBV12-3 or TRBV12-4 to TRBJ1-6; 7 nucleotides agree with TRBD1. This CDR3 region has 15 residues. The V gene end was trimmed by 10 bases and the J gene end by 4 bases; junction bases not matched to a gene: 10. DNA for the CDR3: TGTGCCACCCAACCCGGGACAGCGTATAATTCACCCCTCCACTTT. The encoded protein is CATQPGTAYNSPLHF.

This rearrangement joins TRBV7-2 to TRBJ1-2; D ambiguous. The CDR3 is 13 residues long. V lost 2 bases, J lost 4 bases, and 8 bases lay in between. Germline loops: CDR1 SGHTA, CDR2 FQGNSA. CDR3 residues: CASSLWEVYGYTF. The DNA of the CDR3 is TGTGCCAGCAGCTTATGGGAGGTCTATGGCTACACCTTC.

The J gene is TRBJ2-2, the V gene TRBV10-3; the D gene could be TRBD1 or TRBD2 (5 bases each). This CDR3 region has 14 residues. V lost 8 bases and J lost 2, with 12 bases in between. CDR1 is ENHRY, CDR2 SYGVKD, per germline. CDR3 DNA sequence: TGTGCCATCGGGACGGGATTCAACACCGGGGAGCTGTTTTTT. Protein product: CAIGTGFNTGELFF.

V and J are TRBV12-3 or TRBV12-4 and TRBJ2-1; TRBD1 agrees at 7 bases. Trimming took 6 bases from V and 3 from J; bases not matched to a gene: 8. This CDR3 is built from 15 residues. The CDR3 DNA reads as TGTGCCAGCAGCCCGGGACAGCGCCTCTACAATGAGCAGTTCTTC. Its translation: CASSPGQRLYNEQFF.

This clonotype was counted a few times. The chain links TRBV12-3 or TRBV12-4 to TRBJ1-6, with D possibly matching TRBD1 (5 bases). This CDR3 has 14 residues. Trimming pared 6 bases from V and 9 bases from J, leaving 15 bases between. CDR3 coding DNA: TGTGCCAGCAGCAGTGACTGGCAGGGTTCACCCCTCCACTTT. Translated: CASSSDWQGSPLHF.

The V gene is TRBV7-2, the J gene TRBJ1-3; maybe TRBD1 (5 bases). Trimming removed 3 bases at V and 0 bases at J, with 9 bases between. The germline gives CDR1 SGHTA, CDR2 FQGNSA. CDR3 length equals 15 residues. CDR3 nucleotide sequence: TGTGCCAGCAGCTTTACAGGAAACTCTGGAAACACCATATATTTT. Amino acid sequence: CASSFTGNSGNTIYF.

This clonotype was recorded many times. The CDR3 coding sequence is TGTGCCAGCAGCTTATTTGAGGGCAGTGCAAAGCTGTTTTTT. This sequence encodes CASSLFEGSAKLFF. The chain is built from TRBV7-2 and TRBJ1-4; D gene unclear. The CDR3 spans 14 residues. Trimming removed 2 bases at V and 14 bases at J, with 18 bases between. CDR1 and CDR2 (germline): SGHTA, FQGNSA. Together with reference TRBV7-2 and TRBJ1-4, the CDR3 gives the full variable domain: GAGVSQSPSNKVTEKGKDVELRCDPISGHTALYWYRQSLGQGLEFLIYFQGNSAPDKSGLPSDRFSAERTGGSVSTLTIQRTQQEDSAVYLCASSLFEGSAKLFFGSGTQLSVL.

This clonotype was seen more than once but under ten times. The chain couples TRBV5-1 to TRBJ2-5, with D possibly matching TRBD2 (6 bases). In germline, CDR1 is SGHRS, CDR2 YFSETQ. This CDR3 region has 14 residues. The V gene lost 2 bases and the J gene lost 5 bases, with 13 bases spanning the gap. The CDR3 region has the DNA TGCGCCAGCAGCTTACCTACGGGAGAGGAGACCCAGTACTTC. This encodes CASSLPTGEETQYF.

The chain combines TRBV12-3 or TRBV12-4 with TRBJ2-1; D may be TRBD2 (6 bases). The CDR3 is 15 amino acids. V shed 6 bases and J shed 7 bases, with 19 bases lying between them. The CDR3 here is CASSNRRAPENEQFF. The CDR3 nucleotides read TGTGCCAGCAGCAACCGGAGGGCCCCAGAAAATGAGCAGTTCTTC.

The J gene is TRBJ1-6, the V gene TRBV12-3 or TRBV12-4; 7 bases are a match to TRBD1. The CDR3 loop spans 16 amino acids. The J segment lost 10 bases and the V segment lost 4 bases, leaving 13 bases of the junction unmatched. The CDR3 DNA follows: TGTGCCAGCAGTTCCCCGTTCGGGACAGCAGGATCACCCCTCCACTTT. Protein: CASSSPFGTAGSPLHF.

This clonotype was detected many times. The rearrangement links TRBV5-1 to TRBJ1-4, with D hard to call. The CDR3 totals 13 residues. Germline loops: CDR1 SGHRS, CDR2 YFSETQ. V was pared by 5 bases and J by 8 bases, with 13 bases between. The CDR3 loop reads CASRVPGGEKLFF. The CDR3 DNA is TGCGCCAGCAGAGTGCCAGGAGGGGAAAAACTGTTTTTT.

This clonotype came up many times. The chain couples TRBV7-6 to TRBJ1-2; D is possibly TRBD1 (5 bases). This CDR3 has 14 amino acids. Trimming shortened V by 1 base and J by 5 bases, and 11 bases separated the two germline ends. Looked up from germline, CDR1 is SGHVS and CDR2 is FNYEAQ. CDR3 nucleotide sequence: TGTGCCAGCAGCTTAGAACGGGGCCAGTATGGCTACACCTTC. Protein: CASSLERGQYGYTF.

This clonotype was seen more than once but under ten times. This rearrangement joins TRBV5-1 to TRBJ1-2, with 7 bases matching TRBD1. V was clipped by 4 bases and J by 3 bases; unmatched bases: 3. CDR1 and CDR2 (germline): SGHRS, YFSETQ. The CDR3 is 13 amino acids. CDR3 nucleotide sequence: TGCGCCAGCAGCCAGGGGGGCGACTATGGCTACACCTTC. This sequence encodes CASSQGGDYGYTF.

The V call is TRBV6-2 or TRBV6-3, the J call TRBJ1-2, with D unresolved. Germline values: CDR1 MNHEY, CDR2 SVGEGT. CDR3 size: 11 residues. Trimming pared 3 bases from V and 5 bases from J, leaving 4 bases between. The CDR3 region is CASSYPYGYTF. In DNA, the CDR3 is TGTGCCAGCAGTTATCCGTATGGCTACACCTTC.